This T cell receptor (beta chain) stems from a study of cytomegalovirus exposure and HLA in healthy donors. Primers included in the PCR were 60 Vbeta and 13 Jbeta primers. Produced via immunoSEQ multiplex PCR; TCRdb's table is partial and in-frame only. The sample yields about 190,000 clones, 75% to 80% seen once. Participants comprised healthy donors of bone marrow. Study results and limitations: Later on, a genetic analysis was performed. It linked a missense variant in DCLRE1C with V- and J-gene trimming of TCR beta. An assumption of roughly uniform sequencing depth across donors underlay the presence/absence analyses.

Notes on this clone: Its antigen is unknown.

The CDR3 extends over 16 amino acids. J lost 0 bases, V lost 8 bases, and 8 bases had no gene match. The chain joins TRBV5-3 to TRBJ2-6; 7 positions agree with TRBD2. TRBV5-3 is an ORF, with its function uncertain. Source material: PBMCs. The sequence was obtained from a woman in her twenties or thirties in good health and CMV-seropositive. The CDR3 DNA reads TGTGCCAGGGCCACTAGCGCCCCCTCTGGGGCCAACGTCCTGACTTTC. The encoded protein is CARATSAPSGANVLTF.